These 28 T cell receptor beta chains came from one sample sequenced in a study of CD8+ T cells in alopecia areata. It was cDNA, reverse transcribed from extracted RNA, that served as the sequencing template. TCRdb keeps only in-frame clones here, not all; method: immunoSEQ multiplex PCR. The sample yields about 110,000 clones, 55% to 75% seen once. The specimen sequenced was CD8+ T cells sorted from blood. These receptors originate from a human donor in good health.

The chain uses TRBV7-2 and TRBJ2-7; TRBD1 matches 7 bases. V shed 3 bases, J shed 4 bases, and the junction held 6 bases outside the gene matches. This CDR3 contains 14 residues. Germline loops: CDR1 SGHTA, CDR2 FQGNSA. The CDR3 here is CASSFRGGGYEQYF. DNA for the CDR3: TGTGCCAGCAGCTTTAGAGGGGGCGGGTACGAGCAGTACTTC.

The CDR3 loop is CASSSGQGMQETQYF. The CDR3 region has the DNA TGTGCCAGCAGTAGCGGGCAGGGGATGCAAGAGACCCAGTACTTC. The rearrangement links TRBV2 to TRBJ2-5; D may be TRBD1 or TRBD2 (6 bases each). This CDR3 is 15 amino acids long. Germline values: CDR1 SNHLY, CDR2 FYNNEI. Trimming took off 5 bases at V and 2 bases at J, with 15 bases between the two ends.

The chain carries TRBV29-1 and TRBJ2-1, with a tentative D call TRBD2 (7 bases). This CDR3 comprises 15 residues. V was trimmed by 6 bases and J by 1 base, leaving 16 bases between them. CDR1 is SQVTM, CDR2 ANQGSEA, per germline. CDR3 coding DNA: TGCAGCGTCTATGGGGGGGCGACTTCCTACAATGAGCAGTTCTTC. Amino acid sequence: CSVYGGATSYNEQFF.

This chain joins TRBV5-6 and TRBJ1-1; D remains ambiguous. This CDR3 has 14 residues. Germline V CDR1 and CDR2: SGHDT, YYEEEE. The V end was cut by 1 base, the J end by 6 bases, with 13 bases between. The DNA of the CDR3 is TGTGCCAGCAGCTTGTATCCGGGATCCCCTGAAGCTTTCTTT. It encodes CASSLYPGSPEAFF.

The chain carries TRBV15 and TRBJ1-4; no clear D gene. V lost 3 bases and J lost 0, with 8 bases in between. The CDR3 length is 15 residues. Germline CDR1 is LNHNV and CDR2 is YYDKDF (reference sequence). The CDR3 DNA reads TGTGCCACCAGCAGCGGACGGTCAACTAATGAAAAACTGTTTTTT. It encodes CATSSGRSTNEKLFF.

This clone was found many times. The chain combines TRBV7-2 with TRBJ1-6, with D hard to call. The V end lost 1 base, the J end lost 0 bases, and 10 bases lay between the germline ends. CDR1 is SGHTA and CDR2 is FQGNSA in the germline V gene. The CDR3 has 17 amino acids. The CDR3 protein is CASSLDSISSYNSPLHF. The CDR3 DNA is TGTGCCAGCAGCTTAGATTCGATAAGCTCCTATAATTCACCCCTCCACTTT.

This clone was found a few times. CDR3 sequence (DNA): TGTGCCAGCAGTTACAGCGGATACACTGAAGCTTTCTTT. Encoded protein: CASSYSGYTEAFF. This chain connects TRBV6-5 to TRBJ1-1; no definite D call. V was trimmed by 2 bases and J by 3 bases, leaving 7 bases between them. Germline V gives CDR1 MNHEY, CDR2 SVGAGI. This CDR3 has 13 residues.

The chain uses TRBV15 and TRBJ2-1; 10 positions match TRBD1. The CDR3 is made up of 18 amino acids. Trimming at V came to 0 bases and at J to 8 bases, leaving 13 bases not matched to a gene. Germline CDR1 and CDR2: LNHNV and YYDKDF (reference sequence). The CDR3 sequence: CATSRDHRATGGGHEQFF. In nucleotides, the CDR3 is TGTGCCACCAGCAGAGATCACCGCGCGACAGGGGGCGGGCATGAGCAGTTCTTC.

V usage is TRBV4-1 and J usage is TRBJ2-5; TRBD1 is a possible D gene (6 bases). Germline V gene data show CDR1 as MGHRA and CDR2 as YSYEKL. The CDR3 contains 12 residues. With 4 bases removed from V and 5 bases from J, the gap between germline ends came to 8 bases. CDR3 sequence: CASSLRGETQYF. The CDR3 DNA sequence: TGCGCCAGCAGCCTAAGGGGGGAGACCCAGTACTTC.

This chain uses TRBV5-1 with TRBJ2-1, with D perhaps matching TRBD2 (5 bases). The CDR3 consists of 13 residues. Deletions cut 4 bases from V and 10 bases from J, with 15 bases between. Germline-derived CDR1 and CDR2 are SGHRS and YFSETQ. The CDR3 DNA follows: TGCGCCAGCAGCACGGGTTCCCCGGGGGAGCAGTTCTTC. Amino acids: CASSTGSPGEQFF.

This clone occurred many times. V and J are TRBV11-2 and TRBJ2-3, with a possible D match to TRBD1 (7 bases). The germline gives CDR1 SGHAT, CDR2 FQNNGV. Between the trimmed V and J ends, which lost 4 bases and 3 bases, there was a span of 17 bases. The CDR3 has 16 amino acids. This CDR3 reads CASSYRGGGRTDTQYF. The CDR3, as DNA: TGTGCCAGCAGCTACCGAGGAGGGGGCCGGACAGATACGCAGTATTTT. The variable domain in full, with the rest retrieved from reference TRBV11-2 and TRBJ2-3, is EAGVAQSPRYKIIEKRQSVAFWCNPISGHATLYWYQQILGQGPKLLIQFQNNGVVDDSQLPKDRFSAERLKGVDSTLKIQPAKLEDSAVYLCASSYRGGGRTDTQYFGPGTRLTVL.

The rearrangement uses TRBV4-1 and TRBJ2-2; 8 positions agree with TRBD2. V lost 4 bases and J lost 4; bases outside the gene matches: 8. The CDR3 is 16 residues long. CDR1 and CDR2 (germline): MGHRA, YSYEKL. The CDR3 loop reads CASSPIRGGPTGELFF. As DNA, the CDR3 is TGCGCCAGCAGCCCCATCCGCGGGGGGCCCACCGGGGAGCTGTTTTTT.

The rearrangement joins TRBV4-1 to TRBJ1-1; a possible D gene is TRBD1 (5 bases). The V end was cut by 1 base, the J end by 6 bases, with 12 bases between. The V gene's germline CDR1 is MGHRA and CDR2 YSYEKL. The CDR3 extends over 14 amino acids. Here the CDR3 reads CASSQVRRGPEAFF. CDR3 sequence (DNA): TGCGCCAGCAGCCAAGTACGGAGGGGCCCTGAAGCTTTCTTT.

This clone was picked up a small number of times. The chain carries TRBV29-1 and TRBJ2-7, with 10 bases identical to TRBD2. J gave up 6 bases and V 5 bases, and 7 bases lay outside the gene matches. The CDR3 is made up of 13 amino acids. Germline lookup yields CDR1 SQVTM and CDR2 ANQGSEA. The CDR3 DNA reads TGCAGCGTTCCCGGGACTAGCGTGTCCGAGCAGTACTTC. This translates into CSVPGTSVSEQYF.

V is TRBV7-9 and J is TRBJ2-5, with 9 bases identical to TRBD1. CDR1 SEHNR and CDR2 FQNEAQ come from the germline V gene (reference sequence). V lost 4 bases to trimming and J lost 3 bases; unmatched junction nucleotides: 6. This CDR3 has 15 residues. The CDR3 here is CASSWTGEREETQYF. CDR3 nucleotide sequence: TGTGCCAGCAGCTGGACAGGGGAGCGGGAAGAGACCCAGTACTTC.

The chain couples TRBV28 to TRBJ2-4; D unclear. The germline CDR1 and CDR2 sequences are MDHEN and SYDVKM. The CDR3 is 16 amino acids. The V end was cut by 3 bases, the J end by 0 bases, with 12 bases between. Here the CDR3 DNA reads TGTGCCAGCAGTTTCCCATCCCGGTTAGCCAAAAACATTCAGTACTTC. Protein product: CASSFPSRLAKNIQYF.

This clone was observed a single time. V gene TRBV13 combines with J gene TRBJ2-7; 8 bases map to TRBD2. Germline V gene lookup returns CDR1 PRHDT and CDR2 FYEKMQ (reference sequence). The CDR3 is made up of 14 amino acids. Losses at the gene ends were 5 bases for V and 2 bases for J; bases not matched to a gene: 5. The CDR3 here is CASSPLTSAYEQYF. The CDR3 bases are TGTGCCAGCAGCCCCCTGACTAGCGCCTACGAGCAGTACTTC.

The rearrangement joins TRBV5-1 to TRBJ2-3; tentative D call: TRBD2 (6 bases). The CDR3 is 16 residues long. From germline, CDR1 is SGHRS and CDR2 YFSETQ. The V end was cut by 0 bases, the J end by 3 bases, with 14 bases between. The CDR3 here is CASSLDAGRGTDTQYF. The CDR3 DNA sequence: TGCGCCAGCAGCTTGGATGCGGGGAGAGGAACAGATACGCAGTATTTT.

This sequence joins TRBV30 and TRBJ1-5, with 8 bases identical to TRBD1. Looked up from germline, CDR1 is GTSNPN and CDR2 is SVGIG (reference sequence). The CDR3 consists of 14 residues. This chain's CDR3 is CAAGGDRGDQPQHF. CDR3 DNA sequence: TGTGCTGCGGGAGGAGACAGGGGAGATCAGCCCCAGCATTTT. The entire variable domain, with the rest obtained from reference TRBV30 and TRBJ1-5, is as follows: SQTIHQWPATLVQPVGSPLSLECTVEGTSNPNLYWYRQAAGRGLQLLFYSVGIGQISSEVPQNLSASRPQDRQFILSSKKLLLSDSGFYLCAAGGDRGDQPQHFGDGTRLSIL.

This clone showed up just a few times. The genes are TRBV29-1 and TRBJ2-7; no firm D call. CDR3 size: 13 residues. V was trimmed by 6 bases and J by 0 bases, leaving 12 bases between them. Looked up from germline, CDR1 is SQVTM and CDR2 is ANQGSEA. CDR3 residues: CSVSHELSYEQYF. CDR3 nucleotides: TGCAGCGTGTCACACGAACTCTCCTACGAGCAGTACTTC.

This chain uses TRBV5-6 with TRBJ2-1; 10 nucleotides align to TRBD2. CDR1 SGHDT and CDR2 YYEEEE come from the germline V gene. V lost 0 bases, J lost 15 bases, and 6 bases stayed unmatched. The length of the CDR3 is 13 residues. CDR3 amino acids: CASSLGLAGALFF. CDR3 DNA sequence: TGTGCCAGCAGCTTGGGGCTAGCGGGGGCCCTGTTCTTC.

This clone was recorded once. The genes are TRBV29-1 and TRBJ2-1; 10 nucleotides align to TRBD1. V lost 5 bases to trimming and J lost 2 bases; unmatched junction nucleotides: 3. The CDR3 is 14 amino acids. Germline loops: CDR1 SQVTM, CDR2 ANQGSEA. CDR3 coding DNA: TGCAGCGTTTATGGACAGGGGGCCTACAATGAGCAGTTCTTC. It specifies CSVYGQGAYNEQFF.

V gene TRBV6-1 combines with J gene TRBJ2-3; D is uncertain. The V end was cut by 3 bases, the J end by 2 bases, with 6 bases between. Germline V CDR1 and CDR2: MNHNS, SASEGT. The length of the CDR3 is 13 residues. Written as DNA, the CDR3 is TGTGCCAGCAGTGACAGCTTCACAGATACGCAGTATTTT. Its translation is CASSDSFTDTQYF.

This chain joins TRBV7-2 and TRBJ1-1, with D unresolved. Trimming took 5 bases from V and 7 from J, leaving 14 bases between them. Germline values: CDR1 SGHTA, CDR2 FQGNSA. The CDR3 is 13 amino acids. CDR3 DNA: TGTGCCAGCAGCCTAGGGTCTGGGATTGAAGCTTTCTTT. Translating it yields CASSLGSGIEAFF.

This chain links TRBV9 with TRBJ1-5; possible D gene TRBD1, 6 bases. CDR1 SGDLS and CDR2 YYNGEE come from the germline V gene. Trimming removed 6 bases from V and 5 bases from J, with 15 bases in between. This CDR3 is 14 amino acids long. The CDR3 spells CASNSVGGDQPQHF. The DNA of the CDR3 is TGTGCCAGCAATAGCGTGGGGGGCGATCAGCCCCAGCATTTT.

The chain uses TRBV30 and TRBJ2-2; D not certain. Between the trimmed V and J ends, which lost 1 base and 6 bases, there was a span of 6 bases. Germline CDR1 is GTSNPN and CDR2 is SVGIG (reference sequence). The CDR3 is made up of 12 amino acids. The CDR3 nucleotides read TGTGCCTGGAGTGACCTAGCCGGGGAGCTGTTTTTT. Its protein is CAWSDLAGELFF.

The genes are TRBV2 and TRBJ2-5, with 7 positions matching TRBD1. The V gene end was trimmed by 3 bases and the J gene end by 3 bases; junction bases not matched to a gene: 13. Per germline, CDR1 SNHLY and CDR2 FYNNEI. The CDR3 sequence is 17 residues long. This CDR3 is CASSEAKDRTLEETQYF. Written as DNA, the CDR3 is TGTGCCAGCAGTGAGGCAAAGGACAGGACCTTGGAAGAGACCCAGTACTTC.

The CDR3 DNA reads as TGCGCCAGCAGTGATGACACTGAAGCTTTCTTT. Protein: CASSDDTEAFF. The V call is TRBV10-2, the J call TRBJ1-1; D gene uncertain. V was trimmed by 3 bases and J by 3 bases, leaving 2 bases between them. The CDR3 sequence is 11 residues long. Germline CDR1 is WSHSY and CDR2 is SAAADI.